Presented here are 14 T cell receptor beta chains from one specimen sequenced in a study of blood T cells in healthy people across ages. Using a J-beta primer mix together with a sample-barcoded 5' primer, a second PCR was run for roughly 7 to 11 cycles. TCRdb recomputed calls from the 5' RACE reads with MiXCR, one row per CDR3 protein. The sample holds 910,000 or so distinct CDR3 sequences, just over 50% seen once. Source material: blood. These receptors were collected from a woman aged 55-69 years in good health.

The genes are TRBV20-1 and TRBJ2-1, with D tentatively TRBD2 (6 bases). Deletions cut 3 bases from V and 3 bases from J, with 21 bases between. The CDR3 extends over 17 amino acids. CDR1 is DFQATT, CDR2 SNEGSKA, per germline (reference sequence). The CDR3: CSARDGPGEWVYNEQFF. CDR3 sequence (DNA): TGCAGTGCTAGGGACGGCCCGGGAGAGTGGGTCTACAATGAGCAGTTCTTC.

The chain carries TRBV30 and TRBJ1-1, with TRBD1 matching 7 bases. V lost 7 bases to trimming and J lost 4 bases; unmatched junction nucleotides: 6. The CDR3 totals 12 residues. Per the germline V gene, CDR1 is GTSNPN and CDR2 is SVGIG (reference sequence). The CDR3 bases are TGTGCCTCGAACAGGGGTGGCACTGAAGCTTTCTTT. It encodes CASNRGGTEAFF. Supplemented by reference TRBV30 and TRBJ1-1, the full variable domain reads SQTIHQWPATLVQPVGSPLSLECTVEGTSNPNLYWYRQAAGRGLQLLFYSVGIGQISSEVPQNLSASRPQDRQFILSSKKLLLSDSGFYLCASNRGGTEAFFGQGTRLTVV.

The genes are TRBV2 and TRBJ2-7, with 11 bases fitting TRBD1. Germline CDR1 is SNHLY and CDR2 is FYNNEI. This CDR3 has 17 residues. V shed 1 base and J 3 bases; nucleotides not matched to a gene: 8. The CDR3 sequence: CASSEEPGQGVRYEQYF. The CDR3 DNA sequence: TGTGCCAGCAGTGAAGAGCCGGGACAGGGGGTTCGCTACGAGCAGTACTTC. The whole variable domain, filled in from reference TRBV2 and TRBJ2-7, reads EPEVTQTPSHQVTQMGQEVILRCVPISNHLYFYWYRQILGQKVEFLVSFYNNEISEKSEIFDDQFSVERPDGSNFTLKIRSTKLEDSAMYFCASSEEPGQGVRYEQYFGPGTRLTVT.

This clonotype was counted a few times. The genes are TRBV6-1 and TRBJ2-4; D gene uncertain. Germline CDR1 and CDR2: MNHNS and SASEGT. The CDR3 consists of 13 residues. Between the trimmed V and J ends, which lost 3 bases and 0 bases, there was a span of 3 bases. CDR3 coding DNA: TGTGCCAGCAGTGACCGAGCCAAAAACATTCAGTACTTC. Translated, it gives CASSDRAKNIQYF.

In this sample, this clonotype turned up a few times. The chain joins TRBV12-3 or TRBV12-4 to TRBJ2-5, with D perhaps matching TRBD2 (6 bases). The DNA matches TRBJ2-7 better at its end, which makes the J call doubtful. The CDR3 loop spans 14 amino acids. The CDR3 sequence is CASSGRRRGSEQYF. CDR3 nucleotides: TGTGCCAGCAGTGGACGGAGGAGGGGCTCCGAGCAGTACTTC.

This clonotype has only a few counts. V usage is TRBV7-3 and J usage is TRBJ2-7, with 10 bases aligning to TRBD2. J was trimmed by 7 bases and V by 2 bases; bases with no gene match: 8. This CDR3 comprises 15 residues. CDR1 SGHTA and CDR2 FQGTGA come from the germline V gene. CDR3: CASSLLGLADNEQYF. Written as DNA, the CDR3 is TGTGCCAGCAGCTTATTAGGACTAGCGGACAATGAGCAGTACTTC.

The chain combines TRBV7-2 with TRBJ2-2; 8 nucleotides align to TRBD2. The CDR3 totals 17 residues. J was trimmed by 5 bases and V by 5 bases; bases with no gene match: 13. From germline, CDR1 is SGHTA and CDR2 FQGNSA. CDR3 sequence: CASSPPIFREGTGELFF. CDR3 nucleotide sequence: TGTGCCAGCAGCCCCCCCATTTTCCGGGAGGGAACCGGGGAGCTGTTTTTT. The whole variable domain, filled in from reference TRBV7-2 and TRBJ2-2, reads GAGVSQSPSNKVTEKGKDVELRCDPISGHTALYWYRQSLGQGLEFLIYFQGNSAPDKSGLPSDRFSAERTGGSVSTLTIQRTQQEDSAVYLCASSPPIFREGTGELFFGEGSRLTVL.

This clonotype was observed a handful of times. The chain combines TRBV27 with TRBJ2-5, with D maybe TRBD2 (6 bases). The end of the DNA aligns better with TRBJ2-7, so the J call may be wrong. This CDR3 contains 13 residues. Germline assignment: CDR1 MNHEY and CDR2 SMNVEV (reference sequence). CDR3 bases: TGTGCCAGCAGTTTAAAGAGGGGAGGCGAGCAGTACTTC. Its translation: CASSLKRGGEQYF.

The chain links TRBV27 to TRBJ2-1, with 16 bases that match TRBD2. This CDR3 is 20 amino acids long. With 3 bases clipped from V and 0 bases from J, the junction kept 8 bases outside the gene matches. CDR1 is MNHEY and CDR2 is SMNVEV in the germline V gene (reference sequence). CDR3 residues: CASSFAGTSGRVSSYNEQFF. In nucleotides, the CDR3 is TGTGCCAGCAGTTTCGCCGGGACTAGCGGGAGGGTGAGCTCCTACAATGAGCAGTTCTTC.

This clonotype has only one observation. The chain employs TRBV28 and TRBJ1-6; possibly TRBD1 for D (6 bases). V lost 5 bases and J 0 bases, leaving 11 bases between the germline ends. This CDR3 comprises 16 residues. In germline, CDR1 is MDHEN, CDR2 SYDVKM. Here the CDR3 reads CASSPRGDSYNSPLHF. The CDR3 nucleotides read TGTGCCAGCAGTCCAAGGGGGGACTCCTATAATTCACCCCTCCACTTT.

The DNA for the CDR3 is TGCAGTGCTGATGAGGGACTAGCGAAAACCTACAATGAGCAGTTCTTC. It yields the protein CSADEGLAKTYNEQFF. J is TRBJ2-1 and V is TRBV20-1; the match to TRBD2 covers 10 bases. The CDR3 is made up of 16 amino acids. Trimming cost V 5 bases and J 2 bases; bases outside gene matches: 9. Germline CDR1 DFQATT, CDR2 SNEGSKA (reference sequence).

Comment on this clonotype: An end of the junction does not agree with germline; a read error may underlie this. The genes are TRBV2 and TRBJ2-1, with 12 bases matching TRBD2. CDR1 is SNHLY and CDR2 is FYNNEI in the germline V gene. There are 15 residues in the CDR3. CDR3 in DNA: TGTGCCAGCAGTCCCGGACTAGCGGGATTTGATGAGCAGTGCTTC. Its translation: CASSPGLAGFDEQCF. The full variable domain, rest sourced from reference TRBV2 and TRBJ2-1, is EPEVTQTPSHQVTQMGQEVILRCVPISNHLYFYWYRQILGQKVEFLVSFYNNEISEKSEIFDDQFSVERPDGSNFTLKIRSTKLEDSAMYFCASSPGLAGFDEQCFGPGTRLTVL.

The rearrangement uses TRBV21-1 and TRBJ2-7; the D call of TRBD2 is as the table states it, not checked on the DNA. TRBV21-1 is listed as a pseudogene. This CDR3 comprises 15 residues. CDR3 nucleotide sequence: TGTGCCAGCAGCAGATGGACTAGCGGTTGCTACGAGCAGTACTTC. The encoded protein is CASSRWTSGCYEQYF.

This clonotype was recorded a few times. The chain employs TRBV29-1 and TRBJ1-1; D is unclear. Germline V CDR1 and CDR2: SQVTM, ANQGSEA. The CDR3 runs 10 residues. V lost 3 bases, J lost 4 bases, and 3 bases lay in between. CDR3 DNA sequence: TGCAGCGTTGATGTCACTGAAGCTTTCTTT. Amino acid sequence: CSVDVTEAFF.